The 20 T cell receptor beta chains below come from one sample, sequenced in a study of T cell responses to AZD1222 COVID-19 vaccine. Generated by immunoSEQ multiplex PCR, the TCRdb table keeps only in-frame clones and is missing some. The table lists some 140,000 clones, about 90% of them singletons, with about 6% in the top ten. This specimen consisted of peripheral blood, obtained on day 0 of AZD1222 vaccination. The receptors stem from an adult in good health.

This chain joins TRBV28 and TRBJ2-7; 10 nucleotides match TRBD1. This CDR3 is built from 15 residues. V lost 3 bases to trimming and J lost 2 bases; unmatched junction nucleotides: 4. The germline V gene encodes CDR1 MDHEN and CDR2 SYDVKM. As DNA, the CDR3 is TGTGCCAGCAGTTTTAGGGGACAGGGGACCTACGAGCAGTACTTC. Translation gives CASSFRGQGTYEQYF.

The chain has TRBV4-1 and TRBJ1-5; D unclear. V lost 4 bases to trimming and J lost 2 bases, with 9 bases between them. Germline values: CDR1 MGHRA, CDR2 YSYEKL. The CDR3 totals 14 residues. CDR3 amino acids: CASSLPGGNQPQHF. The CDR3 bases are TGCGCCAGCAGCCTACCAGGAGGCAATCAGCCCCAGCATTTT.

This clone was observed many times. This specimen includes other DNA sequences encoding the same CDR3. The chain links TRBV5-1 to TRBJ1-3; D gene ambiguous. V shed 0 bases and J shed 1 base, with 8 bases lying between them. The CDR3 spans 15 residues. Germline CDR1 and CDR2: SGHRS and YFSETQ. CDR3 sequence (DNA): TGCGCCAGCAGCTTGGCCGGGAGTTCTGGAAACACCATATATTTT. Its protein is CASSLAGSSGNTIYF.

This chain links TRBV28 with TRBJ2-7; D not certain. The CDR3 length is 11 residues. Deletions cut 2 bases from V and 2 bases from J, with 1 base between. CDR1 and CDR2 (germline): MDHEN, SYDVKM. CDR3 in amino acids: CASSLTYEQYF. In DNA, the CDR3 is TGTGCCAGCAGTTTAACCTACGAGCAGTACTTC.

J is TRBJ1-1 and V is TRBV18; no clear D. Trimming took off 2 bases at V and 0 bases at J, with 10 bases between the two ends. From germline, CDR1 is KGHSH and CDR2 LQKENI. The CDR3 is 15 residues long. CDR3 protein: CASSPGSQVNTEAFF. CDR3 in DNA: TGTGCCAGCTCACCAGGGAGTCAAGTGAACACTGAAGCTTTCTTT.

The rearrangement uses TRBV30 and TRBJ1-3, with TRBD1 as a possible D gene (5 bases). The length of the CDR3 is 13 residues. Germline values: CDR1 GTSNPN, CDR2 SVGIG (reference sequence). The ends were cut back, 5 bases at V and 0 bases at J, with 8 bases in the middle. In DNA, the CDR3 is TGTGCCTGGGACAGAGCCTCTGGAAACACCATATATTTT. The encoded protein is CAWDRASGNTIYF.

The CDR3 region is CAISETGLAGIETQYF. Written as DNA, the CDR3 is TGTGCCATCAGTGAGACGGGACTAGCGGGTATAGAGACCCAGTACTTC. This chain joins TRBV10-3 and TRBJ2-5, with 12 bases matching TRBD2. V lost 2 bases and J lost 4; bases outside the gene matches: 5. CDR3 size: 16 residues. Germline CDR1 is ENHRY and CDR2 is SYGVKD.

This CDR3 reads CASRPAPPQPQHF. The DNA of the CDR3 is TGTGCCAGCAGGCCCGCCCCTCCGCAGCCCCAGCATTTT. The chain has TRBV6-6 and TRBJ1-5; D is ambiguous. From germline, CDR1 is MNHNY and CDR2 SVGAGI (reference sequence). This CDR3 region has 13 residues. V was shortened by 6 bases and J by 7 bases, with 13 bases between the two germline ends.

The CDR3 DNA reads as TGCAGCGCGAAGGAGGGGGCGGCCACTGAAGCTTTCTTT. This gives the protein CSAKEGAATEAFF. The genes are TRBV29-1 and TRBJ1-1, with 7 bases lining up with TRBD1. Germline-derived CDR1 and CDR2 are SQVTM and ANQGSEA. V shed 7 bases and J 4 bases; nucleotides not matched to a gene: 9. The CDR3 has 13 amino acids. The full variable domain, completed using reference TRBV29-1 and TRBJ1-1, is SAVISQKPSRDICQRGTSLTIQCQVDSQVTMMFWYRQQPGQSLTLIATANQGSEATYESGFVIDKFPISRPNLTFSTLTVSNMSPEDSSIYLCSAKEGAATEAFFGQGTRLTVV.

This sequence joins TRBV7-2 and TRBJ2-7; a possible D gene is TRBD2 (6 bases). The germline V and J ends were trimmed by 8 bases and 2 bases, with 19 bases remaining between them. This CDR3 is built from 15 residues. Germline CDR1 and CDR2: SGHTA and FQGNSA. This CDR3 is CASVSGVASTYEQYF. CDR3 in DNA: TGTGCCAGCGTCTCGGGGGTAGCTAGTACCTACGAGCAGTACTTC.

This clone was detected only a few times. The chain employs TRBV6-2 or TRBV6-3 and TRBJ1-2; D is unresolved. Between the trimmed V and J ends, which lost 6 bases and 2 bases, there was a span of 10 bases. Germline CDR1 MNHEY, CDR2 SVGEGT. CDR3 length equals 13 residues. This CDR3 is CASSVTENYGYTF. CDR3 nucleotides: TGTGCCAGCAGCGTAACAGAAAACTATGGCTACACCTTC.

This chain uses TRBV9 with TRBJ1-1, with TRBD1 matching 7 bases. CDR3 length equals 15 residues. The V gene's germline CDR1 is SGDLS and CDR2 YYNGEE. With V trimmed by 4 bases and J by 0 bases, 6 bases remained unmatched. The CDR3 DNA reads TGTGCCAGCAGCACCGGGGACAGAATGAACACTGAAGCTTTCTTT. This sequence encodes CASSTGDRMNTEAFF.

This clone was counted a single time. The chain uses TRBV28 and TRBJ1-2; unclear D gene. Trimming stripped 10 bases from V and 8 bases from J, with 14 bases between. This CDR3 region has 11 residues. Germline loops: CDR1 MDHEN, CDR2 SYDVKM. For the CDR3, the DNA is TGTGCCACTTCGGAAGGGTTCGGCTACACCTTC. It is translated as CATSEGFGYTF.

This sequence joins TRBV27 and TRBJ2-7; the match to TRBD1 covers 9 bases. The V and J ends lost 6 bases and 3 bases, in that order; junction bases with no gene match: 6. Germline V gives CDR1 MNHEY, CDR2 SMNVEV (reference sequence). The CDR3 is made up of 14 amino acids. CDR3 in DNA: TGTGCCAGCAGGACAGGGGGGCCGAGCTACGAGCAGTACTTC. This codes for CASRTGGPSYEQYF.

The chain joins TRBV28 to TRBJ1-5; 7 bases map to TRBD1. With V trimmed by 5 bases and J by 4 bases, 8 bases remained unmatched. Looked up from germline, CDR1 is MDHEN and CDR2 is SYDVKM. This CDR3 is built from 15 residues. The CDR3 DNA is TGTGCCAGCAGTGCGACAGGGAAGCAAAATCAGCCCCAGCATTTT. It translates to CASSATGKQNQPQHF.

The chain combines TRBV27 with TRBJ2-1; 7 positions agree with TRBD2. The CDR3 spans 13 residues. From germline, CDR1 is MNHEY and CDR2 SMNVEV (reference sequence). Trimming removed 3 bases from V and 9 bases from J; junction bases left unmatched: 5. The CDR3 region is CASSFTSAGEQFF. CDR3 coding DNA: TGTGCCAGCAGTTTCACTAGCGCGGGTGAGCAGTTCTTC.

This chain joins TRBV18 and TRBJ1-1; TRBD1 is a possible D gene (6 bases). V gave up 3 bases and J gave up 8 bases, with 13 bases separating them. Germline-derived CDR1 and CDR2 are KGHSH and LQKENI. The CDR3 is 13 amino acids. CDR3 protein: CASSPGQLEEAFF. The CDR3 nucleotides are TGTGCCAGCTCACCCGGACAGTTGGAAGAAGCTTTCTTT.

V is TRBV5-1 and J is TRBJ1-4; D is unresolved. The CDR3 runs to 14 residues. Germline-derived CDR1 and CDR2 are SGHRS and YFSETQ. Trimming left V 4 bases short and J 4 bases short, with 11 bases between. DNA for the CDR3: TGCGCCAGCAGCCTTCGAAGTCATAATGAAAAACTGTTTTTT. Protein sequence: CASSLRSHNEKLFF.

The V gene is TRBV7-2, the J gene TRBJ1-2; 10 positions agree with TRBD1. CDR1 and CDR2 from the germline V gene are SGHTA and FQGNSA. The CDR3 contains 14 residues. V shed 5 bases and J 2 bases; nucleotides not matched to a gene: 2. The CDR3 reads CASSAGQGNYGYTF. The CDR3 bases are TGTGCCAGCAGCGCGGGACAGGGGAACTATGGCTACACCTTC.

This chain links TRBV6-2 or TRBV6-3 with TRBJ1-1; D gene ambiguous. V was pared by 1 base and J by 11 bases, with 14 bases between. CDR3 length: 13 residues. Germline CDR1 and CDR2: MNHEY and SVGEGT. CDR3 in amino acids: CASSYLERDGAFF. In DNA, the CDR3 is TGTGCCAGCAGTTACTTGGAGCGGGATGGCGCTTTCTTT.